Presented here are 2 T cell receptor beta chains from one specimen sequenced in a study of Ad26.COV2.S vaccination and SARS-CoV-2 variants. The protocol was immunoSEQ multiplex PCR, while the TCRdb copy is restricted to in-frame clones and leaves out a portion. In the table there are 350,000 to 400,000 clones, around 85% of which are singletons. The treatment denotes: around 19 received Ad26.COV2.S at low or high dose, single or two shots; roughly five received placebo; per-sample allocation not given. Samples were taken on day 63 after the first vaccine or placebo injection. Source: peripheral blood, taken in a trial of Ad26.COV2.S vaccine versus placebo. These receptors all stem from a person between 18 and 60 years old who received the Ad26.COV2.S COVID-19 vaccine or a placebo.

This clone was seen a single time. J is TRBJ2-7 and V is TRBV18; 8 bases fit TRBD1. The ends lost 3 bases at V and 12 bases at J; junction bases unmatched: 19. This CDR3 region has 16 residues. CDR1 is KGHSH and CDR2 is LQKENI in the germline V gene. CDR3 bases: TGTGCCAGCTCACCTTCAGGGGGCGCTGAAACTGGCGGCTGGTACTTC. It specifies CASSPSGGAETGGWYF. The variable domain in full, with the rest retrieved from reference TRBV18 and TRBJ2-7, is NAGVMQNPRHLVRRRGQEARLRCSPMKGHSHVYWYRQLPEEGLKFMVYLQKENIIDESGMPKERFSAEFPKEGPSILRIQQVVRGDSAAYFCASSPSGGAETGGWYFGPGTRLTVT.

The chain couples TRBV20-1 to TRBJ2-7; D not resolved. Per the germline V gene, CDR1 is DFQATT and CDR2 is SNEGSKA (reference sequence). V was pared by 7 bases and J by 2 bases, with 9 bases between. The CDR3 runs 11 residues. As DNA, the CDR3 is TGCAGTGTGGCAGCCACCTACGAGCAGTACTTC. Encoded protein: CSVAATYEQYF.